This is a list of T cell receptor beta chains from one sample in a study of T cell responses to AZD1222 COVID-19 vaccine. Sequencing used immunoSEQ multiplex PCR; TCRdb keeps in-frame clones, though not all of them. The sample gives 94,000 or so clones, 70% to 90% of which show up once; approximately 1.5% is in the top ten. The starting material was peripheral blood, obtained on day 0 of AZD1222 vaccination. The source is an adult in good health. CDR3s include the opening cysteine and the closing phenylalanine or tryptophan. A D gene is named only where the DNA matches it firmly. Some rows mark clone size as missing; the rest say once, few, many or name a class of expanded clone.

cdr3_aa: CASSPRSF
cdr3_nt: TGTGCCAGCAGTCCACGTAGCTTC
clone_size: .
j_call: TRBJ2-7
v_call: TRBV28
d_call: .

cdr3_aa: CASSPLLRQGTYEQYF
cdr3_nt: TGTGCCAGCAGCCCCCTCCTTCGACAGGGGACTTACGAGCAGTACTTC
clone_size: .
j_call: TRBJ2-7
v_call: TRBV3-1/TRBV3-2
d_call: TRBD1

cdr3_aa: CASSLGRGLNEKLFF
cdr3_nt: TGTGCCAGCAGCTTAGGTCGGGGACTTAATGAAAAACTGTTTTTT
clone_size: once
j_call: TRBJ1-4
v_call: TRBV11-3
d_call: .

cdr3_aa: CASSSDYGYTF
cdr3_nt: TGTGCCAGCAGTTCGGACTATGGCTACACCTTC
clone_size: .
j_call: TRBJ1-2
v_call: TRBV6-5
d_call: .

cdr3_aa: CATSRLKGEQYF
cdr3_nt: TGTGCCACCAGCAGGCTAAAGGGCGAGCAGTACTTC
clone_size: .
j_call: TRBJ2-7
v_call: TRBV15
d_call: .

cdr3_aa: CASSIWGGRADTQYF
cdr3_nt: TGTGCCAGCAGCATCTGGGGGGGTCGGGCAGATACGCAGTATTTT
clone_size: .
j_call: TRBJ2-3
v_call: TRBV9
d_call: TRBD2

cdr3_aa: CASSLVGQPQHF
cdr3_nt: TGTGCCAGCAGCTTAGTAGGACAGCCCCAGCATTTT
clone_size: .
j_call: TRBJ1-5
v_call: TRBV7-2
d_call: .

cdr3_aa: CAWSGPGPNSPLHF
cdr3_nt: TGTGCCTGGAGTGGTCCCGGTCCCAATTCACCCCTCCACTTT
clone_size: .
j_call: TRBJ1-6
v_call: TRBV30
d_call: .

cdr3_aa: CASSPAPGYEQYF
cdr3_nt: TGTGCCAGCAGTCCAGCCCCTGGGTACGAGCAGTACTTC
clone_size: .
j_call: TRBJ2-7
v_call: TRBV27
d_call: .

cdr3_aa: CASSLGTGRYPEAFF
cdr3_nt: TGTGCCAGCAGCTTAGGGACAGGGAGGTACCCTGAAGCTTTCTTT
clone_size: .
j_call: TRBJ1-1
v_call: TRBV5-8
d_call: TRBD1

cdr3_aa: CASSLLGKRADTQYF
cdr3_nt: TGTGCCAGCAGTTTACTGGGAAAGCGGGCAGATACGCAGTATTTT
clone_size: .
j_call: TRBJ2-3
v_call: TRBV28
d_call: .

cdr3_aa: CASSPSYSGSGINEQFF
cdr3_nt: TGTGCCAGCTCACCCTCCTACTCGGGGTCAGGGATCAATGAGCAGTTCTTC
clone_size: .
j_call: TRBJ2-1
v_call: TRBV18
d_call: .

cdr3_aa: CASSGSSGAEQYF
cdr3_nt: TGTGCCAGCAGTGGGTCTAGCGGGGCCGAGCAGTACTTC
clone_size: .
j_call: TRBJ2-7
v_call: TRBV2
d_call: TRBD2

cdr3_aa: CASSPRRPYEQYF
cdr3_nt: TGTGCCAGCAGCCCCCGCCGTCCCTACGAGCAGTACTTC
clone_size: .
j_call: TRBJ2-7
v_call: TRBV6-2/TRBV6-3
d_call: .

cdr3_aa: CASAGLVLRQRPDTQYF
cdr3_nt: TGTGCCAGCGCGGGACTAGTTTTGAGGCAGCGTCCAGATACGCAGTATTTT
clone_size: once
j_call: TRBJ2-3
v_call: TRBV27
d_call: TRBD2

cdr3_aa: CASSLRGITGELFF
cdr3_nt: TGTGCCAGCAGCTTAAGGGGAATCACCGGGGAGCTGTTTTTT
clone_size: .
j_call: TRBJ2-2
v_call: TRBV5-4
d_call: .

cdr3_aa: CASSFPSTGEQFF
cdr3_nt: TGTGCCAGCAGCTTTCCCTCGACGGGTGAGCAGTTCTTC
clone_size: .
j_call: TRBJ2-1
v_call: TRBV11-2
d_call: .

cdr3_aa: CASSWEGRREKLFF
cdr3_nt: TGCGCCAGCAGCTGGGAGGGTAGAAGGGAAAAACTGTTTTTT
clone_size: .
j_call: TRBJ1-4
v_call: TRBV5-1
d_call: .

cdr3_aa: CASSLPHRVLHEQYF
cdr3_nt: TGTGCCAGCAGTCTACCTCACAGGGTCCTCCACGAGCAGTACTTC
clone_size: .
j_call: TRBJ2-7
v_call: TRBV27
d_call: .

cdr3_aa: CASSIGNRESTPLHF
cdr3_nt: TGTGCCAGTAGTATAGGTAACAGGGAAAGTACACCCCTCCACTTT
clone_size: .
j_call: TRBJ1-6
v_call: TRBV19
d_call: .

cdr3_aa: CASRSGQGTKNIQYF
cdr3_nt: TGTGCCAGCAGATCGGGACAGGGAACCAAAAACATTCAGTACTTC
clone_size: .
j_call: TRBJ2-4
v_call: TRBV7-9
d_call: TRBD1

cdr3_aa: CSLQGGSTDTQYF
cdr3_nt: TGCAGCCTCCAGGGTGGGTCCACAGATACGCAGTATTTT
clone_size: .
j_call: TRBJ2-3
v_call: TRBV29-1
d_call: .

cdr3_aa: CASSSTRTPGELFF
cdr3_nt: TGTGCCAGCAGTTCGACACGGACTCCCGGGGAGCTGTTTTTT
clone_size: .
j_call: TRBJ2-2
v_call: TRBV6-5
d_call: .

cdr3_aa: CASSQDRGLSSNQPQHF
cdr3_nt: TGTGCCAGCAGCCAAGATCGAGGGTTGAGTAGCAATCAGCCCCAGCATTTT
clone_size: .
j_call: TRBJ1-5
v_call: TRBV3-1/TRBV3-2
d_call: .

cdr3_aa: CASEPTGVDYGYTF
cdr3_nt: TGTGCCAGCGAACCGACAGGGGTTGACTACGGCTACACCTTC
clone_size: .
j_call: TRBJ1-2
v_call: TRBV19
d_call: TRBD1

cdr3_aa: CASSPSWRGTGELFF
cdr3_nt: TGCGCCAGCAGCCCGAGCTGGCGCGGAACCGGGGAGCTGTTTTTT
clone_size: .
j_call: TRBJ2-2
v_call: TRBV5-1
d_call: .

cdr3_aa: CASSPGGGEGETQYF
cdr3_nt: TGTGCCAGCAGTCCCGGGGGCGGGGAGGGAGAGACCCAGTACTTC
clone_size: .
j_call: TRBJ2-5
v_call: TRBV6-5
d_call: .

cdr3_aa: CASRYTSGRSGELFF
cdr3_nt: TGTGCCAGCAGGTACACTAGCGGGCGGAGCGGGGAGCTGTTTTTT
clone_size: .
j_call: TRBJ2-2
v_call: TRBV2
d_call: TRBD2

cdr3_aa: CASGPLAGGSYEQYF
cdr3_nt: TGTGCCAGCGGACCTTTAGCGGGGGGCTCCTACGAGCAGTACTTC
clone_size: few
j_call: TRBJ2-7
v_call: TRBV11-1
d_call: TRBD2

cdr3_aa: CASSLQGEETQYF
cdr3_nt: TGCGCCAGCAGCTTGCAGGGCGAAGAGACCCAGTACTTC
clone_size: .
j_call: TRBJ2-5
v_call: TRBV5-1
d_call: .

cdr3_aa: CASSWDRGPGEKLFF
cdr3_nt: TGTGCCAGCAGTTGGGACAGGGGACCGGGTGAAAAACTGTTTTTT
clone_size: .
j_call: TRBJ1-4
v_call: TRBV5-8
d_call: TRBD1

cdr3_aa: CAISPGNTEAFF
cdr3_nt: TGTGCCATCTCACCGGGGAACACTGAAGCTTTCTTT
clone_size: .
j_call: TRBJ1-1
v_call: TRBV10-3
d_call: .

cdr3_aa: CASSEDRERSPLHF
cdr3_nt: TGCGCCAGCAGCGAAGACAGGGAGAGATCACCCCTCCACTTT
clone_size: .
j_call: TRBJ1-6
v_call: TRBV5-1
d_call: TRBD1

cdr3_aa: CASSQDLAPGYEQYF
cdr3_nt: TGCGCCAGCAGCCAAGATCTGGCGCCGGGCTACGAGCAGTACTTC
clone_size: few
j_call: TRBJ2-7
v_call: TRBV4-1
d_call: .

cdr3_aa: CASSHNTGTGELFF
cdr3_nt: TGTGCCAGTAGTCACAATACAGGGACCGGGGAGCTGTTTTTT
clone_size: .
j_call: TRBJ2-2
v_call: TRBV19
d_call: .

cdr3_aa: CASSPEPGYNEQFF
cdr3_nt: TGTGCCAGCAGCCCCGAGCCGGGCTACAATGAGCAGTTCTTC
clone_size: .
j_call: TRBJ2-1
v_call: TRBV7-3
d_call: .

cdr3_aa: CSVEASYEQYF
cdr3_nt: TGCAGCGTTGAGGCCTCCTACGAGCAGTACTTC
clone_size: .
j_call: TRBJ2-7
v_call: TRBV29-1
d_call: .

cdr3_aa: CASSLSFGEKLFF
cdr3_nt: TGTGCCAGCAGCTTATCCTTCGGAGAAAAACTGTTTTTT
clone_size: .
j_call: TRBJ1-4
v_call: TRBV7-3
d_call: .

cdr3_aa: CASSQGWSGNTIYF
cdr3_nt: TGTGCCAGCAGCCAAGGGTGGTCTGGAAACACCATATATTTT
clone_size: .
j_call: TRBJ1-3
v_call: TRBV4-2
d_call: .

cdr3_aa: CASSPGGQFYGYTF
cdr3_nt: TGCGCCAGCAGCCCCGGGGGACAGTTCTATGGCTACACCTTC
clone_size: .
j_call: TRBJ1-2
v_call: TRBV5-1
d_call: TRBD1